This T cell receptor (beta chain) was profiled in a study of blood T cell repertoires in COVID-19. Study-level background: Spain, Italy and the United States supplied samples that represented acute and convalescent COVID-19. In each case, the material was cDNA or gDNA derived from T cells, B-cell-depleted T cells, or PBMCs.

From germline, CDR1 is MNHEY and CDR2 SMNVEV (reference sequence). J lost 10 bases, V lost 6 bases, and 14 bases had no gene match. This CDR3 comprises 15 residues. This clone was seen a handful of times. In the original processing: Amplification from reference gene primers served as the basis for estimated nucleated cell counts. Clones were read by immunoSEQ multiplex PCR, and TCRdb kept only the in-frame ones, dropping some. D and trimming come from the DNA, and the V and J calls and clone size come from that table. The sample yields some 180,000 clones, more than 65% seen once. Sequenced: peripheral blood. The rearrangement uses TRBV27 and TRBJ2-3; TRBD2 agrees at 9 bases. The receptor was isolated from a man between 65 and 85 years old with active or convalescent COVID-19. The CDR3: CASRGIAGAPRAQYF. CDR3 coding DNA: TGTGCCAGCAGAGGGATAGCGGGGGCCCCGAGGGCGCAGTATTTT.